These 8 T cell receptor beta chains share one sample of origin, sequenced in a study of OX40 agonist ivuxolimab in advanced cancers. Some clones are missing from TCRdb's copy, which holds only in-frame ones; the method was immunoSEQ multiplex PCR. Found here are tens of thousands of clones, roughly 89% of them singletons; the top ten hold about 0.63%. The sequenced sample was CD4+ or CD8+ T cells sorted from blood, obtained in a trial of the OX40 agonist ivuxolimab. The receptors were sampled from an adult with an advanced solid tumor such as melanoma, head and neck, liver or kidney cancer.

The V call is TRBV7-9, the J call TRBJ1-2; D not resolved. This CDR3 is built from 14 residues. Germline V gene lookup returns CDR1 SEHNR and CDR2 FQNEAQ (reference sequence). The V end lost 5 bases, the J end lost 8 bases, and 18 bases lay between the germline ends. The CDR3 bases are TGTGCCAGCAGCGTCCAGGAAGATACTAGCGGCTACACCTTC. Translated: CASSVQEDTSGYTF.

The chain combines TRBV6-5 with TRBJ2-1, with 9 positions matching TRBD1. This CDR3 spans 15 amino acids. J was trimmed by 4 bases and V by 6 bases; bases with no gene match: 7. Germline V gene sequence: CDR1 MNHEY, CDR2 SVGAGI. The CDR3 sequence is CASSSRDRAYNEQFF. The CDR3, as DNA: TGTGCCAGCAGCAGCCGGGACAGGGCTTACAATGAGCAGTTCTTC.

V usage is TRBV30 and J usage is TRBJ1-2, with TRBD1 matching 9 bases. CDR3 length: 14 amino acids. The germline CDR1 and CDR2 sequences are GTSNPN and SVGIG (reference sequence). V gave up 5 bases and J gave up 4 bases; unmatched junction bases: 8. The CDR3 sequence is CAWASGQGFYGYTF. The CDR3 DNA is TGTGCCTGGGCTTCGGGACAGGGCTTCTATGGCTACACCTTC.

The chain couples TRBV5-4 to TRBJ2-3; the match to TRBD2 covers 13 bases. Germline lookup yields CDR1 SGHNT and CDR2 YYREEE (reference sequence). The CDR3 runs 17 residues. V was pared by 0 bases and J by 5 bases, with 6 bases of the junction left unmatched. The CDR3 region is CASSLARLAGGRDTQYF. The CDR3 DNA reads as TGTGCCAGCAGCTTGGCCAGACTAGCGGGAGGACGAGATACGCAGTATTTT.

This chain connects TRBV19 to TRBJ1-1, with 7 bases fitting TRBD1. The CDR3 contains 13 residues. Germline V gene lookup returns CDR1 LNHDA and CDR2 SQIVND (reference sequence). Trimming cost V 3 bases and J 4 bases; bases outside gene matches: 2. The CDR3 DNA reads TGTGCCAGTAGTATGACAGGGACCACTGAAGCTTTCTTT. Encoded protein: CASSMTGTTEAFF.

This clone was counted once. CDR3 in amino acids: CAISAGVNGNQPQHF. The CDR3 DNA reads TGTGCCATCAGTGCAGGGGTTAATGGCAATCAGCCCCAGCATTTT. The chain is built from TRBV10-3 and TRBJ1-5; a weak D match, TRBD1 (6 bases). The CDR3 runs to 15 residues. CDR1 and CDR2 from the germline V gene are ENHRY and SYGVKD. The germline V and J ends were trimmed by 4 bases and 2 bases, with 12 bases remaining between them.

This rearrangement joins TRBV5-1 to TRBJ1-2, with D hard to call. Germline V gives CDR1 SGHRS, CDR2 YFSETQ. Trimming pared 4 bases from V and 0 bases from J, leaving 13 bases between. The CDR3 totals 15 residues. The CDR3 sequence is CASSPSGFTNYGYTF. As DNA, the CDR3 is TGCGCCAGCAGCCCCTCGGGTTTTACTAACTATGGCTACACCTTC. Full variable domain (remainder filled in from reference TRBV5-1 and TRBJ1-2): KAGVTQTPRYLIKTRGQQVTLSCSPISGHRSVSWYQQTPGQGLQFLFEYFSETQRNKGNFPGRFSGRQFSNSRSEMNVSTLELGDSALYLCASSPSGFTNYGYTFGSGTRLTVV.

The J gene is TRBJ2-7, the V gene TRBV10-3, with D unresolved. Trimming removed 2 bases from V and 7 bases from J, with 6 bases in between. From germline, CDR1 is ENHRY and CDR2 SYGVKD. The CDR3 is 11 amino acids. Here the CDR3 DNA reads TGTGCCATCAGTGAGGCCGATGAGCAGTACTTC. It specifies CAISEADEQYF.